These 26 T cell receptor beta chains were sequenced from one sample in a study of cytomegalovirus exposure and HLA in healthy donors (dated by TCRdb to about 2017). Library creation used the immunoSEQ multiplex PCR assay. For the multiplex PCR, a mixture combining 60 forward primers for TCR Vbeta segments and 13 reverse primers for TCR Jbeta segments was used. TCRdb retrieved this table from immuneACCESS and kept in-frame rearrangements only. Not all clones are present; in checked studies, unresolved V genes account for under half, and no reason is known for the remainder. Present in this sample are under 200,000 clones, approximately 80% of which were seen just once. The ten largest clones take up around 2.3% of the sample. Sequencing was done on a sample of PBMCs. The source is a man over 45 in good health and CMV-seropositive.

This sequence joins TRBV4-2 and TRBJ2-1; 8 nucleotides align to TRBD1. Losses at the gene ends were 0 bases for V and 2 bases for J; bases not matched to a gene: 3. Germline CDR1 and CDR2: LGHNA and YNFKEQ. The CDR3 has 16 amino acids. CDR3 sequence: CASSQENRGAYNEQFF. The CDR3 nucleotides read TGTGCCAGCAGCCAAGAGAACAGGGGGGCCTACAATGAGCAGTTCTTC.

The rearrangement uses TRBV4-1 and TRBJ1-6; weak D call: TRBD1 (5 bases). The length of the CDR3 is 16 residues. Germline assignment: CDR1 MGHRA and CDR2 YSYEKL. The V end lost 0 bases, the J end lost 8 bases, and 14 bases lay between the germline ends. The CDR3 loop reads CASSQDPRGTDSPLHF. DNA of the CDR3: TGCGCCAGCAGCCAAGATCCTCGGGGGACGGATTCACCCCTCCACTTT.

This clone was recorded only once. The chain's CDR3 is CASSRDSLTDTQYF. The CDR3 DNA is TGCGCCAGCAGCCGGGACAGCCTCACAGATACGCAGTATTTT. V gene TRBV5-1 combines with J gene TRBJ2-3; TRBD1 agrees at 7 bases. The CDR3 extends over 14 amino acids. J lost 2 bases, V lost 4 bases, and 4 bases had no gene match. The germline CDR1 and CDR2 sequences are SGHRS and YFSETQ.

This chain joins TRBV11-2 and TRBJ1-5, with D uncertain. Trimming cost V 5 bases and J 0 bases, with 11 bases left between them. The CDR3 sequence is 15 residues long. The germline V gene has CDR1 SGHAT and CDR2 FQNNGV. Written as DNA, the CDR3 is TGTGCCAGCAGCAACGGACTGAATAGCAATCAGCCCCAGCATTTT. Translation gives CASSNGLNSNQPQHF.

The V call is TRBV30, the J call TRBJ1-5; D is uncertain. Germline V gene sequence: CDR1 GTSNPN, CDR2 SVGIG (reference sequence). The length of the CDR3 is 14 residues. Deletions cut 1 base from V and 6 bases from J, with 13 bases between. CDR3: CAWSGGQLGQPQHF. The CDR3 coding sequence is TGTGCCTGGAGTGGTGGGCAGTTAGGTCAGCCCCAGCATTTT. The full variable domain, its missing parts supplied by reference TRBV30 and TRBJ1-5, is SQTIHQWPATLVQPVGSPLSLECTVEGTSNPNLYWYRQAAGRGLQLLFYSVGIGQISSEVPQNLSASRPQDRQFILSSKKLLLSDSGFYLCAWSGGQLGQPQHFGDGTRLSIL.

This clone was counted only a few times. The rearrangement joins TRBV27 to TRBJ2-4; 8 bases fit TRBD1. V lost 5 bases to trimming and J lost 7 bases; unmatched junction nucleotides: 7. The germline gives CDR1 MNHEY, CDR2 SMNVEV (reference sequence). This CDR3 has 14 amino acids. The chain's CDR3 is CASSQQGAGNIQYF. The CDR3 DNA reads as TGTGCCAGCAGTCAGCAGGGGGCAGGGAACATTCAGTACTTC.

The rearrangement uses TRBV28 and TRBJ2-4, with TRBD2 matching over 10 bases. V lost 1 base, J lost 1 base, and 7 bases stayed unmatched. The CDR3 contains 18 residues. Germline V gives CDR1 MDHEN, CDR2 SYDVKM. The CDR3 sequence is CASSLFSLAGAAKNIQYF. As DNA, the CDR3 is TGTGCCAGCAGTTTATTTTCCCTAGCGGGGGCGGCCAAAAACATTCAGTACTTC.

This CDR3 reads CASLRRTGQEETQYF. CDR3 coding DNA: TGTGCCAGCCTCCGGCGGACAGGGCAGGAAGAGACCCAGTACTTC. V and J are TRBV27 and TRBJ2-5, with 8 nucleotides matching TRBD1. Germline CDR1 reads MNHEY; CDR2 reads SMNVEV (reference sequence). There are 15 residues in the CDR3. V lost 8 bases and J lost 3; bases outside the gene matches: 11.

This clone has more than one count but fewer than ten. V and J are TRBV20-1 and TRBJ2-7, with unresolved D. The V and J ends lost 0 bases and 4 bases respectively, with 4 bases between them. The length of the CDR3 is 11 residues. Germline V gives CDR1 DFQATT, CDR2 SNEGSKA (reference sequence). The CDR3 loop reads CSARDQYEQYF. CDR3 coding DNA: TGCAGTGCTAGAGATCAGTACGAGCAGTACTTC.

The chain employs TRBV7-6 and TRBJ1-3, with a tentative D call TRBD1 (5 bases). The CDR3 is made up of 15 amino acids. V was shortened by 2 bases and J by 1 base, with 9 bases between the two germline ends. Germline CDR1 reads SGHVS; CDR2 reads FNYEAQ. CDR3 DNA sequence: TGTGCCAGCAGCTTAATAAGGGGATCTGGAAACACCATATATTTT. Residues: CASSLIRGSGNTIYF.

This clone was detected a few times. This chain uses TRBV30 with TRBJ2-7; possibly TRBD1 for D (6 bases). V lost 3 bases, J lost 3 bases, and 9 bases lay in between. The V gene's germline CDR1 is GTSNPN and CDR2 SVGIG (reference sequence). There are 12 residues in the CDR3. As DNA, the CDR3 is TGTGCCTGGAGCCCAGGGGTCTACGAGCAGTACTTC. This sequence encodes CAWSPGVYEQYF.

This chain links TRBV9 with TRBJ2-1; 12 bases align to TRBD1. The V gene end was trimmed by 2 bases and the J gene end by 5 bases; junction bases not matched to a gene: 8. The germline V gene encodes CDR1 SGDLS and CDR2 YYNGEE. The CDR3 length is 17 residues. The CDR3 sequence: CASSVGTGGTANNEQFF. Written as DNA, the CDR3 is TGTGCCAGCAGCGTGGGGACAGGGGGCACCGCTAACAATGAGCAGTTCTTC.

The chain employs TRBV11-3 and TRBJ1-3; D possibly corresponds to TRBD1 (6 bases). Germline V CDR1 and CDR2: SGHNT, YENEEA. The CDR3 has 18 residues. V was pared by 0 bases and J by 1 base, with 16 bases between. CDR3 sequence: CASSLDPPGASSGNTIYF. CDR3 DNA sequence: TGTGCCAGCAGCTTAGATCCCCCAGGGGCCTCATCTGGAAACACCATATATTTT.

The chain links TRBV6-1 to TRBJ1-6, with 11 bases matching TRBD1. V lost 4 bases to trimming and J lost 7 bases; unmatched junction nucleotides: 12. The CDR3 spans 18 residues. Germline CDR1 reads MNHNS; CDR2 reads SASEGT. The DNA of the CDR3 is TGTGCCAGCAGTGTCATCAGTCTCAGGACAGGGGGCAATTCACCCCTCCACTTT. Translating gives CASSVISLRTGGNSPLHF.

Note on this clone: One junction end does not reproduce the germline sequence, and a read error may be involved. This sample also contains other DNA sequences that code for the same CDR3. The CDR3 is CASSSATTWTNEKLFF. The DNA of the CDR3 is TGCGCCAGCAGCTCGGCGACAACCTGGACTAATGAGAAACTGTTTTTT. The chain recombines TRBV5-1 with TRBJ1-4; D unclear. Germline CDR1 reads SGHRS; CDR2 reads YFSETQ. CDR3 length: 16 amino acids.

This sequence joins TRBV6-1 and TRBJ1-4; no reliable D call. The V end was cut by 0 bases, the J end by 5 bases, with 13 bases between. This CDR3 has 16 amino acids. Germline V lookup: CDR1 MNHNS, CDR2 SASEGT. The CDR3 reads CASSEAPLRLNEKLFF. CDR3 bases: TGTGCCAGCAGTGAAGCGCCACTTCGACTGAATGAAAAACTGTTTTTT.

The chain employs TRBV7-9 and TRBJ2-5; 8 nucleotides align to TRBD1. There are 15 residues in the CDR3. V shed 2 bases and J 2 bases; nucleotides not matched to a gene: 4. Germline V gene sequence: CDR1 SEHNR, CDR2 FQNEAQ (reference sequence). The CDR3 DNA reads TGTGCCAGCAGCTTATTGCAGGGGGCTCAAGAGACCCAGTACTTC. Residues: CASSLLQGAQETQYF.

This chain links TRBV28 with TRBJ2-5; D might be TRBD2 (6 bases). This CDR3 region has 13 residues. Per germline, CDR1 MDHEN and CDR2 SYDVKM. V was shortened by 7 bases and J by 2 bases, with 11 bases between the two germline ends. The CDR3 protein is CASKAGRQETQYF. In DNA form, the CDR3 reads TGTGCCAGCAAGGCGGGAAGGCAAGAGACCCAGTACTTC. Full variable domain (outside the CDR3, taken from reference TRBV28 and TRBJ2-5): DVKVTQSSRYLVKRTGEKVFLECVQDMDHENMFWYRQDPGLGLRLIYFSYDVKMKEKGDIPEGYSVSREKKERFSLILESASTNQTSMYLCASKAGRQETQYFGPGTRLLVL.

This chain joins TRBV4-1 and TRBJ2-1; 11 nucleotides agree with TRBD1. The CDR3 contains 15 residues. From germline, CDR1 is MGHRA and CDR2 YSYEKL. V gave up 3 bases and J gave up 6 bases; unmatched junction bases: 4. For the CDR3, the DNA is TGCGCCAGCAGCCAGCGGACAGGGGGCCGCAATGAGCAGTTCTTC. Its protein product is CASSQRTGGRNEQFF.

This clone turned up a few times. V usage is TRBV19 and J usage is TRBJ1-1, with D maybe TRBD1 (6 bases). V gave up 5 bases and J gave up 4 bases, with 14 bases separating them. The germline gives CDR1 LNHDA, CDR2 SQIVND (reference sequence). CDR3 length: 14 residues. CDR3 coding DNA: TGTGCCAGTAGTTGGGGGTCACAGGGCACTGAAGCTTTCTTT. Its protein product is CASSWGSQGTEAFF.

The chain links TRBV18 to TRBJ2-5; D call uncertain. The CDR3 consists of 14 residues. V was shortened by 0 bases and J by 2 bases, with 7 bases between the two germline ends. CDR1 is KGHSH and CDR2 is LQKENI in the germline V gene. The CDR3 region is CASSPPAGQETQYF. CDR3 sequence (DNA): TGTGCCAGCTCACCACCCGCAGGACAAGAGACCCAGTACTTC. The full variable domain, with the rest looked up from reference TRBV18 and TRBJ2-5, is NAGVMQNPRHLVRRRGQEARLRCSPMKGHSHVYWYRQLPEEGLKFMVYLQKENIIDESGMPKERFSAEFPKEGPSILRIQQVVRGDSAAYFCASSPPAGQETQYFGPGTRLLVL.

This clone has a handful of counts. The chain recombines TRBV7-9 with TRBJ2-7; TRBD1 matches 7 bases. CDR1 SEHNR and CDR2 FQNEAQ come from the germline V gene (reference sequence). This CDR3 spans 19 amino acids. Trimming removed 5 bases from V and 3 bases from J; junction bases left unmatched: 22. This chain's CDR3 is CASSHPQGPTYPNNYEQYF. CDR3 bases: TGTGCCAGCAGCCATCCACAGGGGCCTACATATCCCAACAACTACGAGCAGTACTTC.

The CDR3 nucleotides read TGTGCCAGCAGCTCCAGTAGCGGGGGGGCCACCGGGGAGCTGTTTTTT. This sequence encodes CASSSSSGGATGELFF. The rearrangement joins TRBV7-2 to TRBJ2-2; 11 nucleotides align to TRBD2. The CDR3 is 16 residues long. The germline V gene has CDR1 SGHTA and CDR2 FQGNSA. J lost 4 bases, V lost 4 bases, and 5 bases had no gene match.

The chain uses TRBV30 and TRBJ1-1; a weak D match, TRBD1 (5 bases). Per the germline V gene, CDR1 is GTSNPN and CDR2 is SVGIG (reference sequence). Trimming took 4 bases from V and 1 from J, leaving 10 bases between them. CDR3 length equals 13 residues. CDR3 sequence: CAWTRTWNTEAFF. CDR3 sequence (DNA): TGTGCCTGGACCAGGACATGGAACACTGAAGCTTTCTTT.

The V gene is TRBV4-1, the J gene TRBJ1-5, with 10 bases aligning to TRBD1. Trimming cost V 2 bases and J 7 bases; bases outside gene matches: 5. The CDR3 is 15 amino acids. Per germline, CDR1 MGHRA and CDR2 YSYEKL. The DNA for the CDR3 is TGCGCCAGCAGCCAATGGACAGGGGGGGCCCAGCCCCAGCATTTT. It encodes CASSQWTGGAQPQHF.

On this clone itself: At one end the junction does not follow the germline gene, possibly because of a read error. This sample also contains other DNA sequences that code for the same CDR3. J is TRBJ2-4 and V is TRBV4-3, with D perhaps TRBD2 (5 bases). The germline V gene has CDR1 LGHNA and CDR2 YSLEER. The CDR3 sequence is 16 residues long. The CDR3 protein is CASSQDIGVAKNIQYF. The CDR3 DNA reads TGCGCCAGCAGCCAAGATATCGGGGTAGCCAAGAACATTCAGTACTTC.